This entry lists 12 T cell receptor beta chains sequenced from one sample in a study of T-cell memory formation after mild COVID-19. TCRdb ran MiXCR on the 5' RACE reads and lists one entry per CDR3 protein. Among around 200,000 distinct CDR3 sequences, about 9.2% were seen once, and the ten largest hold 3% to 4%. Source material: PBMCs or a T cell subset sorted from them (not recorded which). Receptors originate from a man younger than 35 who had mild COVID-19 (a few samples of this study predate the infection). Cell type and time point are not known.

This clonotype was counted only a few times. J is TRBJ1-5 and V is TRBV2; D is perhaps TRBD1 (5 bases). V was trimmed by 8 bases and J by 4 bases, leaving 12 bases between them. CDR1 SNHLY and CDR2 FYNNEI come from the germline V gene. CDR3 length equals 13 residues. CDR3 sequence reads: CASATEGNQPQHF. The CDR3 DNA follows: TGTGCCAGCGCGACAGAGGGGAATCAGCCCCAGCATTTT.

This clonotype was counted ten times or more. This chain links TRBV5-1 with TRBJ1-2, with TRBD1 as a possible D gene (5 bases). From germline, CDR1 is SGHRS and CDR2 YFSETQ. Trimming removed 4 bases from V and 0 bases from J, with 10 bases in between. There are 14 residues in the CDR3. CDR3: CASSQDSPNYGYTF. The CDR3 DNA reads TGCGCCAGCAGCCAAGACAGCCCTAACTATGGCTACACCTTC.

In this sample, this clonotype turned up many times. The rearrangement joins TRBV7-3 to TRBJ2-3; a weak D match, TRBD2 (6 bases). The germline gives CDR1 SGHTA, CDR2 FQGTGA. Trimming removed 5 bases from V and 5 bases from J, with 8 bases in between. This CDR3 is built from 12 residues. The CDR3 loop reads CASSGSGDTQYF. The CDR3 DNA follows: TGTGCCAGCAGCGGTAGCGGAGATACGCAGTATTTT. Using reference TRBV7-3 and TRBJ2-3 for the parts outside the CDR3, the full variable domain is GAGVSQTPSNKVTEKGKYVELRCDPISGHTALYWYRQSLGQGPEFLIYFQGTGAADDSGLPNDRFFAVRPEGSVSTLKIQRTERGDSAVYLCASSGSGDTQYFGPGTRLTVL.

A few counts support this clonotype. CDR3 region: CASSFSGPRYGYTF. CDR3 coding DNA: TGTGCCAGCAGCTTTTCGGGTCCGCGGTATGGCTACACCTTC. The V call is TRBV7-8, the J call TRBJ1-2; D gene ambiguous. The CDR3 has 14 amino acids. V was shortened by 3 bases and J by 5 bases, with 13 bases between the two germline ends. From germline, CDR1 is SGHVS and CDR2 FQNEAQ.

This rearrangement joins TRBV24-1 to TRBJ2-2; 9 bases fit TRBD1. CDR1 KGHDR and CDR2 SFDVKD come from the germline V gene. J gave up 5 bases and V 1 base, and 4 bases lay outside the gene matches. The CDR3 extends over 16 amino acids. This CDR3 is CATSDFRDRETGELFF. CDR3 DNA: TGTGCCACCAGTGATTTCCGGGACAGGGAGACCGGGGAGCTGTTTTTT.

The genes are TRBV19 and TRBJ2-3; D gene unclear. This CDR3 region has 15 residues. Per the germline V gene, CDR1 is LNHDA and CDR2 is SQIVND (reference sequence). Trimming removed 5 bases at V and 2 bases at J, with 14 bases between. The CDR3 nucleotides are TGTGCCAGTAGTGCCTTACGACCGAACACAGATACGCAGTATTTT. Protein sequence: CASSALRPNTDTQYF.

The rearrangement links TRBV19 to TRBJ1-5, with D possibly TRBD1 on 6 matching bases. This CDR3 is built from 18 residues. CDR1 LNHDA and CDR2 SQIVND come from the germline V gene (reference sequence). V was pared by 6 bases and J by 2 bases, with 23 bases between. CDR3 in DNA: TGTGCCAGTAGAGGAGGCAGGGGTGAGGGGAATGGCAATCAGCCCCAGCATTTT. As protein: CASRGGRGEGNGNQPQHF. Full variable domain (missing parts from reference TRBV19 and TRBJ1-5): DGGITQSPKYLFRKEGQNVTLSCEQNLNHDAMYWYRQDPGQGLRLIYYSQIVNDFQKGDIAEGYSVSREKKESFPLTVTSAQKNPTAFYLCASRGGRGEGNGNQPQHFGDGTRLSIL.

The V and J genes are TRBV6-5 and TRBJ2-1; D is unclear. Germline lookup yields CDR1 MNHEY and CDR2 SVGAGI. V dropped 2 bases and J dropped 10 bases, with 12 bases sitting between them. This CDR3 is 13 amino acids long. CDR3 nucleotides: TGTGCCAGCAGTTACGGATCAACCGTGGAGCAGTTCTTC. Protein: CASSYGSTVEQFF.

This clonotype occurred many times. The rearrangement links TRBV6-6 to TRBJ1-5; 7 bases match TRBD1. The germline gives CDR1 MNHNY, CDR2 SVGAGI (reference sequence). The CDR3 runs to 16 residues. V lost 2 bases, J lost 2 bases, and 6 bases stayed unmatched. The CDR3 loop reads CASSYQRQGGNQPQHF. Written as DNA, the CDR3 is TGTGCCAGCAGTTACCAACGACAGGGTGGCAATCAGCCCCAGCATTTT.

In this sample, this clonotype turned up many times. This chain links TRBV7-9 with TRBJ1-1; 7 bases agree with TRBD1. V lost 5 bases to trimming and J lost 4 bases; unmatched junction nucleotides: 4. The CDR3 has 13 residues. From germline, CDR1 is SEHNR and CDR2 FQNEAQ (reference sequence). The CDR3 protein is CASSRQGSTEAFF. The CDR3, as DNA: TGTGCCAGCAGCCGACAGGGTTCCACTGAAGCTTTCTTT.

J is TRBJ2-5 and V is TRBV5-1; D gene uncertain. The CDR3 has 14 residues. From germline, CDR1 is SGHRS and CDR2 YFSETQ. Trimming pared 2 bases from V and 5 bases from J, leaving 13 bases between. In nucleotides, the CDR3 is TGCGCCAGCAGCTTAACCTCAGTGGAGGAGACCCAGTACTTC. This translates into CASSLTSVEETQYF.

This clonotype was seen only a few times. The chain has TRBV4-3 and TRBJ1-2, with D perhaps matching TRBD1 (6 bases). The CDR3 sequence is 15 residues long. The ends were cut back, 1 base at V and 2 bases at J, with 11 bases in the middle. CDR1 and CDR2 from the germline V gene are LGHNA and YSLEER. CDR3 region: CASSQGDTENYGYTF. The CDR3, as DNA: TGCGCCAGCAGCCAAGGGGACACAGAGAACTATGGCTACACCTTC.